Presented here are 11 T cell receptor beta chains from one specimen sequenced in a study of Ad26.COV2.S vaccination and SARS-CoV-2 variants. Clones were sequenced by immunoSEQ multiplex PCR, and TCRdb holds only the in-frame ones, with some missing. The sample has 440,000 or so clones, about nine tenths seen once. Described treatment: around 19 received Ad26.COV2.S at low or high dose, single or two shots; about 5 received placebo; per-sample allocation not given. All samples were drawn on day 63, counting from the first vaccine or placebo injection. The sample in question was peripheral blood, obtained in a trial of Ad26.COV2.S vaccine versus placebo. These receptors all come from a person between 18 and 65 years old who received the Ad26.COV2.S COVID-19 vaccine or a placebo.

This clone was seen only once. The V call is TRBV2, the J call TRBJ1-1; D ambiguous. Trimming left V 6 bases short and J 1 base short, with 9 bases between. CDR3 size: 13 residues. Germline V gene sequence: CDR1 SNHLY, CDR2 FYNNEI. DNA for the CDR3: TGTGCCAGCAGCGGTAGAGGGAACACTGAAGCTTTCTTT. Protein sequence: CASSGRGNTEAFF.

The V and J genes are TRBV7-8 and TRBJ2-2, with 7 bases fitting TRBD1. The CDR3 loop spans 14 amino acids. Germline assignment: CDR1 SGHVS and CDR2 FQNEAQ. V lost 8 bases to trimming and J lost 4 bases; unmatched junction nucleotides: 7. CDR3: CASETTGITGELFF. The DNA for the CDR3 is TGTGCCAGCGAGACGACAGGGATCACCGGGGAGCTGTTTTTT.

The V call is TRBV28, the J call TRBJ2-7, with 9 bases lining up with TRBD1. Germline-derived CDR1 and CDR2 are MDHEN and SYDVKM. The CDR3 totals 12 residues. Germline trimming cut 11 bases from V and 3 bases from J; bases unmatched to any gene: 5. The CDR3 is CAGGGQGYEQYF. The DNA of the CDR3 is TGTGCCGGGGGGGGACAGGGCTACGAGCAGTACTTC.

This chain connects TRBV5-1 to TRBJ1-1; 7 bases fit TRBD1. This CDR3 has 15 residues. The germline V gene has CDR1 SGHRS and CDR2 YFSETQ. V shed 4 bases, J shed 3 bases, and the junction held 9 bases outside the gene matches. The CDR3 reads CASSPTGTDDTEAFF. CDR3 sequence (DNA): TGCGCCAGCAGCCCGACCGGGACAGATGACACTGAAGCTTTCTTT.

V gene TRBV5-1 combines with J gene TRBJ2-1, with a possible D match to TRBD2 (6 bases). The CDR3 runs to 16 residues. Germline CDR1 reads SGHRS; CDR2 reads YFSETQ. Trimming left V 0 bases short and J 0 bases short, with 10 bases between. CDR3: CASSLAEGISYNEQFF. Written as DNA, the CDR3 is TGCGCCAGCAGCTTGGCGGAGGGTATCTCCTACAATGAGCAGTTCTTC.

This chain joins TRBV7-2 and TRBJ1-2; tentatively, D is TRBD1 (6 bases). The CDR3 is 13 residues long. V lost 2 bases and J 8 bases, leaving 12 bases between the germline ends. Looked up from germline, CDR1 is SGHTA and CDR2 is FQGNSA. In DNA form, the CDR3 reads TGTGCCAGCAGCTTATCCAGGGGAGGAGGCTACACCTTC. Translation gives CASSLSRGGGYTF.

The chain employs TRBV7-9 and TRBJ2-5; D remains unclear. Trimming removed 1 base from V and 1 base from J, with 10 bases in between. Germline assignment: CDR1 SEHNR and CDR2 FQNEAQ (reference sequence). CDR3 length: 15 residues. The CDR3 DNA reads as TGTGCCAGCAGCTTAGTCCCGGCAGCCCAAGAGACCCAGTACTTC. This codes for CASSLVPAAQETQYF.

The CDR3 protein is CASSPKSTSTDTQYF. The CDR3 DNA reads as TGTGCCAGCAGCCCTAAGTCTACTAGCACAGATACGCAGTATTTT. The chain recombines TRBV7-9 with TRBJ2-3; D is unresolved. Germline lookup yields CDR1 SEHNR and CDR2 FQNEAQ (reference sequence). This CDR3 is built from 15 residues. With 5 bases removed from V and 0 bases from J, the gap between germline ends came to 12 bases.

The chain carries TRBV18 and TRBJ2-7, with 15 bases matching TRBD2. The CDR3 totals 15 residues. Germline V gene lookup returns CDR1 KGHSH and CDR2 LQKENI. Trimming cost V 5 bases and J 7 bases; bases outside gene matches: 6. CDR3: CASSDGLAGGLEQYF. As DNA, the CDR3 is TGTGCCAGCTCAGACGGACTAGCGGGGGGGCTTGAGCAGTACTTC.

This sequence joins TRBV5-4 and TRBJ2-7, with TRBD1 matching 10 bases. CDR3 length equals 14 residues. V was pared by 4 bases and J by 2 bases, with 3 bases of the junction left unmatched. Looked up from germline, CDR1 is SGHNT and CDR2 is YYREEE (reference sequence). In DNA form, the CDR3 reads TGTGCCAGCAGCCCAGGACAGGGGGCCTACGAGCAGTACTTC. Protein sequence: CASSPGQGAYEQYF.

The chain couples TRBV20-1 to TRBJ1-5; tentatively, D is TRBD1 (6 bases). The CDR3 length is 14 residues. The germline gives CDR1 DFQATT, CDR2 SNEGSKA (reference sequence). Trimming shortened V by 3 bases and J by 11 bases, and 20 bases separated the two germline ends. The CDR3 protein is CSASPGGYRWAQHF. DNA of the CDR3: TGCAGTGCTAGTCCGGGGGGCTATAGATGGGCCCAGCATTTT.